The source of this T cell receptor (beta chain) is a study of blood T cell repertoires in COVID-19. The study drew participants aged about 18 to 95 years from roughly 25 US areas. Here immunoSEQ multiplex PCR was the method, and the copy in TCRdb shows in-frame clones only, minus some. The table lists 200,000 to 250,000 clones, approximately 83% of them singletons. Material: PBMCs or T cells enriched from blood (not recorded which). The receptor's source is an older woman who had recovered from COVID-19.

In DNA form, the CDR3 reads TGTGCCAGTAGTATACAGGGTGCGGACTATGGCTACACCTTC. It encodes CASSIQGADYGYTF. The V and J genes are TRBV19 and TRBJ1-2, with D possibly being TRBD1 (5 bases). V was shortened by 2 bases and J by 3 bases, with 10 bases between the two germline ends. The CDR3 spans 14 residues. CDR1 is LNHDA, CDR2 SQIVND, per germline (reference sequence). Variable domain in full (rest from reference TRBV19 and TRBJ1-2): DGGITQSPKYLFRKEGQNVTLSCEQNLNHDAMYWYRQDPGQGLRLIYYSQIVNDFQKGDIAEGYSVSREKKESFPLTVTSAQKNPTAFYLCASSIQGADYGYTFGSGTRLTVV.